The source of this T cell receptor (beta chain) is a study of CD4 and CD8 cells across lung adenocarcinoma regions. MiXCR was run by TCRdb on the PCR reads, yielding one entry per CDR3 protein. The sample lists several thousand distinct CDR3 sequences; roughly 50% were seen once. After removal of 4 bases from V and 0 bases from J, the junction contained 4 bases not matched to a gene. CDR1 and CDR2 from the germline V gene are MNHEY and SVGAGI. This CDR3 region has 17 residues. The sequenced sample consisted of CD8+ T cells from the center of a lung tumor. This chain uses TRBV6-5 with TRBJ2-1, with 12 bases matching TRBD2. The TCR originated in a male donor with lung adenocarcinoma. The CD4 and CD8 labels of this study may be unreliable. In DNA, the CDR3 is TGTGCCAGCAGTTTCTGGACTAGCGGGGACTCCTACAATGAGCAGTTCTTC. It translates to CASSFWTSGDSYNEQFF.